Described below is a single T cell receptor beta chain sequence and its context. Its antigen is not yet known. No base-level quality is on record; no much larger clone is a single base apart. The cohort was made up of around 720 healthy bone marrow donors. All cohort members were sampled while nominally healthy, although unrecorded immune exposures were likely present. The donor was CMV seronegative and belonged to the group of more than 300 seronegative cohort members. Each donor provided a peripheral blood sample, and peripheral blood mononuclear cells were used for TCR beta sequencing. Genomic DNA was extracted from the blood cell samples with the Qiagen DNeasy Blood Extraction Kit. This record belongs to a study of cytomegalovirus exposure and HLA in healthy donors (dated by TCRdb to the late 2010s). About the full investigation: An earlier analysis of approximately 640 of the donors reported approximately 270 Gb of sequence data and some 120 million unique TCR beta sequences from about 200 million T cells. Rather than drawing on any new phenotypic data, the later analysis identified candidate immune exposures from TCR beta sequences and the way those sequences occurred across donors. The study profiled the T cell repertoires of approximately 700 subjects by immunosequencing and related them to cytomegalovirus serostatus. Four to six DR-DQ haplotypes were handled as single units for association and clustering, since linkage in the cohort was strong. An early release covering approximately 600 HLA-typed donors comprised approximately 290 gigabases of sequencing data and around 86 million unique TCR sequences. The study aimed to test whether signatures of past pathogen exposure could be identified by cataloging public T cell receptors. In an earlier analysis of about 590 of the donors, high-throughput TCR beta sequencing was used to judge whether each TCR beta V gene segment behaved as functional or pseudogenic. Among about 400 genotyped donors of the cohort, an average of around 250,000 unique TCR beta nucleotide sequences was sequenced per donor, of which about 19% were non-productive. Every discovery cohort repertoire had been produced on one sequencing platform. Donor age, sex, ethnicity and CMV serostatus were compiled together with the repertoire data. The number of typed donors differed by locus: 629-630 for A, B, C, DRB1 and DQB1; 500 to 550 for DQA1; 606 for DPA1; and some 450 for DPB1. High-throughput TCR immunosequencing, statistical association of individual TCRs with disease status, and machine learning were combined to predict cytomegalovirus infection status. Of the roughly 400 genotyped donors, around 81% fell in the genetic ancestry cluster associated with self-reported Caucasian donors. HLA typing included class I and class II loci at four-digit resolution. A separate validation cohort of approximately 120 different subjects was used in addition to the roughly 670-subject first cohort. To study patterns of TCR occurrence, a later analysis re-analyzed previously published TCR beta repertoires from several hundred donors and added high-resolution HLA genotyping. In a later genetic analysis, genome-wide SNP genotypes for about 55% of the roughly 700 donors were used, and that subset was treated as a discovery cohort. The paper's findings and limits, for the study overall: In vitro tests confirmed that a few of the cytomegalovirus-associated TCR beta chains recognize cytomegalovirus antigens. A later analysis reported that several top co-occurrence clusters appeared linked to parvovirus B19, influenza, CMV and Epstein-Barr virus. Sequencing depth was assumed to be roughly uniform across donors in the presence/absence analyses, though that assumption may not hold. A later analysis associated 17,000 or so TCR beta sequences with specific HLA alleles at a false discovery rate of 0.05. Linkage disequilibrium might explain the correlated functional status among segregating V segments, but an unknown experimental factor could not be ruled out. A later analysis found that TCR association rates varied across HLA loci, with DRB1 alleles showing the most associated TCRs and HLA-C alleles the fewest. When HLA alleles, especially DR and DQ, strongly co-occurred, TCR associations were difficult to assign to individual alleles. A further reported finding was that TCR beta sequences accurately predicted the HLA-A and HLA-B alleles for most subjects in the first cohort. While some public TCRs were present in many individuals, most TCR sequences turned up only very rarely across donors. Because HLA typing was missing for some donors at each locus, association tests included only the typed subset. According to a later analysis, most CMV-associated TCR beta chains appeared to be HLA-restricted, and the HLA associations seemed to be driven largely by CMV exposure. Only TCR beta chains were sequenced in this cohort, and the absence of alpha or paired-chain data limited detectable features. Some IMGT-functional V segments, including TRBV6-2 and TRBV6-3, could not be distinguished by the 87-base-pair reads and were therefore excluded. Approximately 16 rarely observed V segments, including chromosome 9 orphons, were excluded from the earlier analysis of some 590 of the donors because counts were too low. A later genetic analysis associated a missense DCLRE1C variant with V-gene and J-gene trimming of TCR beta chains, and an independent cohort replicated the association. In a later genetic analysis, fewer N-insertions in productive TCRs were reported among donors in an Asian-associated ancestry cluster than the roughly 640-donor mean. A group of highly shared sequence variants was considered likely to be a technical artifact of the sequencing pipeline. CMV serostatus was the only immune exposure information available for the cohort. In an earlier analysis of some 540 of the donors, most TCR beta V segments appeared in productive rearrangements about 90% or about 30% of the time, broadly matching IMGT annotations. The classifier was reported to diagnose cytomegalovirus status with high specificity and sensitivity in both the original and validation cohorts. It was suggested by the authors that the approach could potentially be generalized to other disease states and immunological phenotypes. A later analysis found that HLA-associated TCR beta chains were more clonally expanded and had lower generation probabilities than equally common non-associated chains. The study gave a list of about 160 TCR beta chains associated with cytomegalovirus.

The CDR3 has 12 amino acids, counting the end cysteine and phenylalanine. Here the CDR3 DNA is all that survives: 36 bases in frame from base 1. The germline V gene encodes CDR1 SGHVS and CDR2 FQNEAQ. V is pared back by 1 base and J by 10 bases, with 10 bases lying between the germline termini. Library generation was performed with the immunoSEQ multiplex PCR assay. The multiplex PCR relied on a mix of 60 forward primers for TCR Vbeta segments and 13 reverse primers for TCR Jbeta segments. The CDR3 region of rearranged TCR beta genes was amplified from genomic DNA with a multiplex PCR assay. The Illumina HiSeq System was used to sequence the amplified TCR beta libraries as 87-base-pair reads. The authors' pipeline ran thus. Across the 600 to 700 repertoires, a later analysis counted roughly 77 million unique TCR beta chains, approximately 10 million of which were shared by at least two donors. To remove PCR and sequencing errors, raw reads were error-corrected and collapsed into unique sequences using a nearest-neighbor algorithm that merged closely related sequences. To assign V, D and J gene segments, CDR3 sequences were aligned to IMGT reference sequences. For a sequence to be retained, a match of at least six nucleotides was required to both a V gene segment and a J gene segment. Rearrangements were called productive when the CDR3 lacked stop codons and stayed in frame with V and J; all others were non-productive. Following IMGT convention, CDR3 was defined as the stretch from the second conserved V-encoded cysteine up to the conserved J-encoded phenylalanine. In an earlier analysis of more than 550 of the donors, sequences lacking an unambiguous match to a single V gene segment were excluded. In an earlier analysis of almost 600 of the donors, a V segment was called functional when productive rearrangements were above 56.7%, and segregating when the standard deviation between donors exceeded 5%. A statistical classification framework was built to diagnose cytomegalovirus status from the catalog of TCR beta chain sequences. In a later analysis, V and J genes were assigned by comparing TCR nucleotide sequences against IMGT/GENE-DB human TR gene sequences. In a later analysis, CDR3 sequences and most-parsimonious VDJ recombination scenarios were assigned using the TCRdist pipeline. A later analysis defined each TCR beta chain by its CDR3 amino acid sequence plus V-gene family, and excluded reads lacking a unique V-gene family. As a way to deal with suspected cross-contamination and a sequencing artifact, a later analysis dropped 500 to 700 nucleotide sequences that were highly shared and had low generation probability. In a later analysis, a clonal expansion index for each public chain was calculated from normalized within-repertoire ranks of inferred template counts. A later analysis computed generation probabilities with a VDJ recombination model fitted to out-of-frame rearrangements, and checked the results against IGoR. Hypergeometric tests were used in a later analysis to score TCR-TCR, TCR-HLA and TCR-CMV co-occurrence, with a repertoire-size bias correction applied to the TCR pairs. To estimate false discovery rates, a later analysis permuted the HLA or CMV assignments 20 times. In a later analysis, co-occurring TCRs were grouped using DBSCAN, and TCRdist sequence similarity was added for clustering within HLA-allele-positive subsets. Repertoires with fewer than 30,000 or more than 120,000 public chains, plus five repertoires with anomalous nucleotide sharing, were excluded from co-occurrence clustering. This is the immuneACCESS table as TCRdb keeps it, with only in-frame sequences that have V and J called. A part of the clones is gone; compared with another copy, unresolved V genes explain less than half, and the rest is unexplained. The D gene and trimming were derived from the DNA, and the V and J assignments and clone size from that table. Present in this sample are some 130,000 clones, 60% to 80% of which were seen just once. Roughly 2.3% of the sample rests with the top ten.

This clonotype was sampled from a man aged 30 to 39 in good health and CMV-seronegative. The sample consisted of PBMCs. Here the chain combines TRBV7-8 and TRBJ1-1, with the D gene not confidently named. The bases are TGTGCCAGCAGCTTAGGATGGGCGGGAGCTTTCTTT. Its translation reads: CASSLGWAGAFF. When the CDR3 is completed using the reference TRBV7-8 and TRBJ1-1 genes on either side, the full variable domain is GAGVSQSPRYKVAKRGQDVALRCDPISGHVSLFWYQQALGQGPEFLTYFQNEAQLDKSGLPSDRFFAERPEGSVSTLKIQRTQQEDSAVYLCASSLGWAGAFFGQGTRLTVV.